These T cell receptor beta chains were read from a single sample in a study of T cell changes during pregnancy in multiple sclerosis. The repertoire was sequenced with immunoSEQ multiplex PCR; TCRdb's copy has only in-frame clones and lacks some. The sample holds about 24,000 clones, more than 85% seen once. The sample here was CD4+ T cells from peripheral blood mononuclear cells, taken in the second trimester of pregnancy. The source is a female donor in good health, enrolled as a control in a pregnancy study. Both conserved end residues are part of each CDR3. The D gene is left open where the match is weak. Size tells how often a clone was seen (once, few, many) or the class of an expanded clone, and some rows leave it out.

>-|TRBJ1-4|-|TRBV7-8
TGTGCCAGCACCGTGGGTCTGAGGGCCCCGGGGGATGAAAAACTGTTTTTT
CASTVGLRAPGDEKLFF
>TRBD2|TRBJ2-5|-|TRBV7-3
TGTGCCAGCAGCCCGTTAGCGGGAGGACGGGAGACCCAGTACTTC
CASSPLAGGRETQYF
>TRBD1|TRBJ1-2|-|TRBV7-9
TGTGCCAGCAGCTTGGGGACAGGGCAGGTCTATGGCTACACCTTC
CASSLGTGQVYGYTF
>-|TRBJ1-1|-|TRBV29-1
TGCAGCGGAACAGAGAACACTGAAGCTTTCTTT
CSGTENTEAFF
>-|TRBJ1-1|-|TRBV7-9
TGTGCCAGCAGCTCTCCTACAGGGCGGGGGACTGAAGCTTTCTTT
CASSSPTGRGTEAFF
>-|TRBJ2-2|-|TRBV6-4
TGTGCCAGCAGTACCATTGCGACCGGGGAGCTGTTTTTT
CASSTIATGELFF
>-|TRBJ2-7|-|TRBV6-5
TGTGCCAGCAGTTACTCGGGCAGTCTCTCTTCCGAGCAGTACTTC
CASSYSGSLSSEQYF
>-|TRBJ2-3|-|TRBV12-5
TGTGCTAGTGGTTTGCCTCCCGGACTAGGGGGTGGAGATACGCAGTATTTT
CASGLPPGLGGGDTQYF
>-|TRBJ2-7|once|TRBV2
TGTGCCAGCAGAGGGGTTCAAAGCTCCTACGAGCAGTACTTC
CASRGVQSSYEQYF
>TRBD1|TRBJ2-2|-|TRBV19
TGTGCCAGTACGCGGGACAGGGGGACCGGGGAGCTGTTTTTT
CASTRDRGTGELFF
>-|TRBJ2-5|-|TRBV5-6
TGTGCCAGCAGCTTATTCTCTGGTCCCCTGGGGCAAGGGACCCAGTACTTC
CASSLFSGPLGQGTQYF
>-|TRBJ1-2|-|TRBV6-5
TGTGCCAGCAGTTACTCTGATCGAGGGGGCTACACCTTC
CASSYSDRGGYTF
>-|TRBJ2-7|-|TRBV7-2
TGTGCCAGCAGCTTAAACCGACTCTCCTACGAGCAGTACTTC
CASSLNRLSYEQYF
>-|TRBJ1-1|once|TRBV4-2
TGTGCCAGCAGCCAAGATGTGGGAGGCACTGAAGCTTTCTTT
CASSQDVGGTEAFF
>TRBD1|TRBJ1-6|-|TRBV7-2
TGTGCCAGCAGCCGGGACAGGGATTCACCCCTCCACTTT
CASSRDRDSPLHF
>TRBD2|TRBJ2-7|-|TRBV28
TGTGCCAGCAGACTAGCGGGAGCCTACGAGCAGTACTTC
CASRLAGAYEQYF
>-|TRBJ2-1|-|TRBV7-3
TGTGCCAGCAGCTTAACGTCGAATGAGCAGTTCTTC
CASSLTSNEQFF
>-|TRBJ2-3|once|TRBV13
TGTGCCAGCAGCTCGGACTACCGAGCCACAGATACGCAGTATTTT
CASSSDYRATDTQYF
>-|TRBJ1-6|-|TRBV5-8
TGTGCCAGCAGCTTGGGGGGGCAAGGCTCACCCCCCCACTTT
CASSLGGQGSPPHF
>-|TRBJ2-7|-|TRBV4-2
TGTGCCAGCAGCCCAACTGGGGCTAGAACCAACGAGCAGTACTTC
CASSPTGARTNEQYF